This is a list of T cell receptor beta chains from one sample in a study of beta chain features in type 1 diabetes. Sequencing used immunoSEQ multiplex PCR; TCRdb keeps in-frame clones, though not all of them. Here the sample spans more than 150,000 clones, roughly 10% being singletons. The sample comprised central memory CD4+ T cells from blood. These receptors all stem from a woman in her 30s with type 1 diabetes. Both conserved end residues are part of each CDR3. A D gene is named only where the DNA matches it firmly. The listing skips clone size in some rows; elsewhere it reads once, few, many or a size class.

j_call d_call clone_size v_call cdr3_nt cdr3_aa
TRBJ2-1 . many TRBV4-1 TGCGCCAGCAGCCAAGATATGAGTTCGAGTGAGCAGTTCTTC CASSQDMSSSEQFF
TRBJ2-3 . . TRBV5-6 TGTGCCAGCAGCGTGTCGGGGGGCACAGATACGCAGTATTTT CASSVSGGTDTQYF
TRBJ2-3 TRBD2 few TRBV4-2 TGTGCCAGCAGCTCAATGAGTAGCGGGGACGCTAGCACAGATACGCAGTATTTT CASSSMSSGDASTDTQYF
TRBJ1-2 TRBD1 . TRBV28 TGTGCCACTATTGTGGACAGGCCTCCCTATGGCTACACCTTC CATIVDRPPYGYTF
TRBJ1-3 TRBD1 few TRBV4-1 TGCGCCAGCAGACCCACTCCAGGGGGAATCTCTGGAAACACCATATATTTT CASRPTPGGISGNTIYF
TRBJ1-2 . . TRBV11-2 TGTGCCAGCAGCTTTGAAGGGAGCGGCTACACCTTC CASSFEGSGYTF
TRBJ1-2 . few TRBV18 TGTGCCAGCTCGCCGAGGGACAACTACGAACCTTATGGCTACACCTTC CASSPRDNYEPYGYTF
TRBJ2-3 . few TRBV11-2 TGTGCCAGCAGCTTAGTCTCAGGGACAGATACGCAGTATTTT CASSLVSGTDTQYF
TRBJ2-5 . few TRBV14 TGTGCCAGCAGCCAAGGGAGAGAGACCCAGTACTTC CASSQGRETQYF
TRBJ1-5 TRBD1 few TRBV28 TGTGCCAGCAGTTTAGCTACAGGGGGCAATCAGCCCCAGCATTTT CASSLATGGNQPQHF
TRBJ1-1 . . TRBV30 TGTGCCTGGAGTGAGACCGGGTACACTGAAGCTTTCTTT CAWSETGYTEAFF
TRBJ2-2 . . TRBV5-1 TGCGCCAGCAGCTTGTTCGCGGGGCAAAACACCGGGGAGCTGTTTTTT CASSLFAGQNTGELFF
TRBJ1-2 . few TRBV28 TGTGCCAGCAGTTTTGGGGGGGCCACTAACTATGGCTACACCTTC CASSFGGATNYGYTF
TRBJ2-2 . . TRBV9 TGTGCCAGCAGCGTAGATCTGGGCTCCGGGGAGCTGTTTTTT CASSVDLGSGELFF
TRBJ1-3 . . TRBV2 TGTGCCAGCCGCGGCTCTGGAAACACCATATATTTT CASRGSGNTIYF
TRBJ2-3 . few TRBV2 TGTGCCATCCGACTAGTGGCAGATACGCAGTATTTT CAIRLVADTQYF
TRBJ2-1 TRBD2 few TRBV7-2 TGTGCCAGCAGCCTAGCGGGAGGACCCTTCAATGAGCAGTTCTTC CASSLAGGPFNEQFF
TRBJ1-3 . . TRBV19 TGTGCCAGTAGTTCGGGGGAACAGCGTGGAAACACCATATATTTT CASSSGEQRGNTIYF
TRBJ2-1 TRBD2 few TRBV5-1 TGCGCCAGCAGCCTACAGGTTAGCGGGGGCAATGAGCAGTTCTTC CASSLQVSGGNEQFF
TRBJ1-1 . many TRBV2 TGTGCCAGCATTAGGGACATGAACACTGAAGCTTTCTTT CASIRDMNTEAFF
TRBJ2-1 TRBD2 . TRBV7-9 TGTGCCAGCAGCTGGCTGACTAGCGCGAGCTACAATGAGCAGTTCTTC CASSWLTSASYNEQFF
TRBJ2-7 . few TRBV7-8 TGTGCCAGCAGTTTATTAGCGGTTTACGAGCAGTACTTC CASSLLAVYEQYF
TRBJ1-2 TRBD1 . TRBV4-1 TGCGCCAGCAGCCCGACAGGGATCAACTATGGCTACACCTTC CASSPTGINYGYTF
TRBJ2-3 TRBD2 . TRBV6-1 TGTGCCAGCAGCACTAGCGGCCCATACACAGATACGCAGTATTTT CASSTSGPYTDTQYF
TRBJ2-3 TRBD2 . TRBV29-1 TGCAGCGTTGCTGGCGGGAGCGGTACAGATACGCAGTATTTT CSVAGGSGTDTQYF
TRBJ2-1 TRBD1 . TRBV11-2 TGTGCCAGCAGCTTAAGGGGGGGGACAGGGAGGAATGAGCAGTTCTTC CASSLRGGTGRNEQFF
TRBJ2-7 . . TRBV5-1 TGCGCCAGCAGCTTGGGGTGGGAGAGGGAGCAGTACTTC CASSLGWEREQYF
TRBJ1-4 TRBD1 . TRBV30 TGTGCCTGCGAACAGGGGATGGATGAAAAACTGTTTTTT CACEQGMDEKLFF
TRBJ1-5 TRBD1 many TRBV4-1 TGCGCCAGCAGCCAAGAGGCTAGGCAGGGGGGTCAGCCCCAGCATTTT CASSQEARQGGQPQHF
TRBJ2-1 . . TRBV5-4 TGTGCCAGCAGCTTGGCGACAGGAGCCTACAATGAGCAGTTCTTC CASSLATGAYNEQFF
TRBJ1-2 . few TRBV6-5 TGTGCCAGCGGACCTTGGGGGGAGAAGGATGGCTACACCTTC CASGPWGEKDGYTF
TRBJ2-1 TRBD2 . TRBV5-1 TGCGCCAGCAGCTCAACGGGCAGGGCTAGCGGGATATGGAATGAGCAGTTCTTC CASSSTGRASGIWNEQFF
TRBJ2-2 . . TRBV15 TGTGCCACCAGCAGAGAAACAGATACCGGGGAGCTGTTTTTT CATSRETDTGELFF
TRBJ2-5 TRBD2 few TRBV5-1 TGCGCCAGCAGCGTTCTAGCGGGAGGGGATGAAGAGACCCAGTACTTC CASSVLAGGDEETQYF
TRBJ1-5 . . TRBV6-6 TGTGCCAGCAGTTACTCGGGAGGCAATCAGCCCCAGCATTTT CASSYSGGNQPQHF
TRBJ2-7 . . TRBV21-1 TGTGCCAGCAGCAGGATGAAAGGTGGACTAGACTACGAGCAGTACTTC CASSRMKGGLDYEQYF
TRBJ2-1 TRBD2 few TRBV19 TGTGCCAGTAGTATGGGCGGGGGAGTTGAGCAGTTCTTC CASSMGGGVEQFF
TRBJ2-7 TRBD1 . TRBV30 TGTGCCTGGAGTACAGGGGGCTTCTTCTACGAGCAGTACTTC CAWSTGGFFYEQYF
TRBJ2-1 TRBD2 . TRBV28 TGTGCCAGCAGTGGGATTCTAGCGGACACTTTAAATGAGCAGTTCTTC CASSGILADTLNEQFF
TRBJ2-7 TRBD1 . TRBV9 TGTGCCAGCAGCGTGGCCGGGACAGGGAGGTTGTACGAGCAGTACTTC CASSVAGTGRLYEQYF
TRBJ1-4 TRBD1 . TRBV4-1 TGCGCCAGCAGCCAAACCCCGGGACAGGGAGGTGAAAAACTGTTTTTT CASSQTPGQGGEKLFF
TRBJ1-1 . . TRBV30 TGTGCCTGGAGGCTTGAGGGCCCGGAGGCTTTCTTT CAWRLEGPEAFF
TRBJ2-3 . . TRBV28 TGTGCCAGCACCAGAGGAGGGCCTGGCACAGATACGCAGTATTTT CASTRGGPGTDTQYF
TRBJ2-3 . . TRBV6-5 TGTGCCAGCAGTTATTCTTTGGGCGATACGCAGTATTTT CASSYSLGDTQYF
TRBJ2-5 . . TRBV4-1 TGCGCCAGCAGCCACATTCTAGCGCGAGGGACCAAAGAGACCCAGTACTTC CASSHILARGTKETQYF
TRBJ1-5 . . TRBV19 TGTGCCAGTACTGGGGCGGGAACAATCAATCAGCCCCAGCATTTT CASTGAGTINQPQHF
TRBJ2-4 TRBD2 . TRBV6-1 TGTGCCAGCACCACGGGGGGGGGAAAAAACATTCAGTACTTC CASTTGGGKNIQYF
TRBJ2-7 . few TRBV19 TGTGCCAGTAACGTGCAGGGGGGTTCCTACGAGCAGTACTTC CASNVQGGSYEQYF
TRBJ1-1 TRBD1 few TRBV11-2 TGTGCCAGCAGCATATACAGGGGGGGTACTGAAGCTTTCTTT CASSIYRGGTEAFF
TRBJ2-3 . . TRBV4-3 TGCGCCAGCAGCCCTATGGGAGTAGCGGCTACAGATACGCAGTATTTT CASSPMGVAATDTQYF
TRBJ2-2 . . TRBV5-1 TGCGCCAGCACCCCTAGCGTGGACGGGGAGCTGTTTTTT CASTPSVDGELFF
TRBJ2-2 TRBD2 . TRBV9 TGTGCCAGCAGTCCTTGGGCGGGGGAGTACACCGGGGAGCTGTTTTTT CASSPWAGEYTGELFF
TRBJ2-5 . few TRBV10-3 TGTGCCATCAGTGAGCAGGGGCCCCAAGAGACCCAGTACTTC CAISEQGPQETQYF